These 15 T cell receptor beta chains were all obtained from the same sample, sequenced in a study of blood T cell repertoires in COVID-19. The table came from immunoSEQ multiplex PCR; TCRdb's copy has only in-frame clones and leaves some out. The sample carries under 200,000 clones, approximately 90% recorded once. The specimen sequenced was peripheral blood. These receptors all stem from a man between 65 and 85 years old with active or convalescent COVID-19.

The chain combines TRBV20-1 with TRBJ2-1; 9 bases agree with TRBD1. V shed 3 bases and J 7 bases; nucleotides not matched to a gene: 10. Germline CDR1 is DFQATT and CDR2 is SNEGSKA (reference sequence). This CDR3 contains 15 residues. The CDR3 DNA reads as TGCAGTGCTAGTGGGTCGGGACAGGGTTCGAATGAGCAGTTCTTC. Translation: CSASGSGQGSNEQFF.

The J gene is TRBJ2-7, the V gene TRBV6-2 or TRBV6-3; 9 nucleotides align to TRBD2. The CDR3 totals 16 residues. Germline CDR1 MNHEY, CDR2 SVGEGT. With 5 bases clipped from V and 5 bases from J, the junction kept 13 bases outside the gene matches. CDR3 loop: CASSPRLAGLRNEQYF. The DNA of the CDR3 is TGTGCCAGCAGTCCCCGGCTAGCGGGACTACGGAACGAGCAGTACTTC.

This clone was seen just once. The chain recombines TRBV6-2 or TRBV6-3 with TRBJ1-4; 9 nucleotides match TRBD1. The CDR3 covers 13 residues. V lost 4 bases to trimming and J lost 6 bases; unmatched junction nucleotides: 0. The germline gives CDR1 MNHEY, CDR2 SVGEGT. The DNA for the CDR3 is TGTGCCAGCAGTTGGACAGGGGATGAAAAACTGTTTTTT. It encodes CASSWTGDEKLFF.

The chain carries TRBV15 and TRBJ2-1; a weak D match, TRBD2 (7 bases). The CDR3 runs to 15 residues. The V end lost 2 bases, the J end lost 4 bases, and 12 bases lay between the germline ends. CDR1 and CDR2 (germline): LNHNV, YYDKDF (reference sequence). Here the CDR3 reads CATSRRGAGYNEQFF. The CDR3 DNA reads TGTGCCACCAGCAGACGGGGGGCTGGTTACAATGAGCAGTTCTTC.

This chain connects TRBV6-2 or TRBV6-3 to TRBJ2-6, with TRBD1 matching over 9 bases. The germline CDR1 and CDR2 sequences are MNHEY and SVGEGT. CDR3 length: 21 amino acids. Trimming at V came to 0 bases and at J to 0 bases, leaving 12 bases not matched to a gene. In DNA form, the CDR3 reads TGTGCCAGCAGTTACTCGCACGCACCGGGACAGGGAAACTCTGGGGCCAACGTCCTGACTTTC. It codes for CASSYSHAPGQGNSGANVLTF.

This rearrangement joins TRBV5-4 to TRBJ1-1; TRBD1 matches 7 bases. V was clipped by 4 bases and J by 4 bases; unmatched bases: 13. Per the germline V gene, CDR1 is SGHNT and CDR2 is YYREEE (reference sequence). The CDR3 loop spans 16 amino acids. In DNA, the CDR3 is TGTGCCAGCAGCCTGCCCCCGGGACAGCAGGGCACTGAAGCTTTCTTT. Encoded protein: CASSLPPGQQGTEAFF.

The rearrangement joins TRBV29-1 to TRBJ1-1; 8 nucleotides line up with TRBD1. CDR3 length: 14 residues. V lost 1 base to trimming and J lost 2 bases; unmatched junction nucleotides: 3. Germline CDR1 is SQVTM and CDR2 is ANQGSEA. The CDR3 reads CSVEGQGANTEAFF. The CDR3 coding sequence is TGCAGCGTTGAAGGGCAGGGGGCTAACACTGAAGCTTTCTTT.

V usage is TRBV30 and J usage is TRBJ2-5, with 7 bases fitting TRBD2. Germline trimming cut 2 bases from V and 4 bases from J; bases unmatched to any gene: 16. The V gene's germline CDR1 is GTSNPN and CDR2 SVGIG (reference sequence). CDR3 length: 17 amino acids. This CDR3 is CAWSWGGSGRRPETQYF. The CDR3 bases are TGTGCCTGGAGTTGGGGGGGGTCAGGGAGGCGTCCAGAGACCCAGTACTTC. Supplemented by reference TRBV30 and TRBJ2-5, the full variable domain reads SQTIHQWPATLVQPVGSPLSLECTVEGTSNPNLYWYRQAAGRGLQLLFYSVGIGQISSEVPQNLSASRPQDRQFILSSKKLLLSDSGFYLCAWSWGGSGRRPETQYFGPGTRLLVL.

The V call is TRBV6-5, the J call TRBJ2-7; 10 nucleotides align to TRBD1. Trimming cost V 7 bases and J 7 bases; bases outside gene matches: 13. CDR3 length: 15 amino acids. Germline assignment: CDR1 MNHEY and CDR2 SVGAGI. The CDR3 is CASTRDGTGVGEQYF. The CDR3 nucleotides are TGTGCCAGCACCCGAGACGGGACAGGGGTGGGGGAGCAGTACTTC.

The chain carries TRBV2 and TRBJ2-1, with D uncertain. Germline assignment: CDR1 SNHLY and CDR2 FYNNEI. The CDR3 contains 15 residues. V lost 0 bases, J lost 1 base, and 7 bases lay in between. In nucleotides, the CDR3 is TGTGCCAGCAGTGAAGCGCGGAATTCCTACAATGAGCAGTTCTTC. Translation gives CASSEARNSYNEQFF.

The chain links TRBV4-3 to TRBJ2-7, with TRBD2 matching over 7 bases. Germline-derived CDR1 and CDR2 are LGHNA and YSLEER. CDR3 length equals 17 residues. The trim removed 4 bases at V and 1 base at J, leaving 13 bases unmatched. The CDR3: CASSPRVGGSISYEQYF. DNA for the CDR3: TGCGCCAGCAGCCCTAGAGTAGGCGGGAGTATTTCCTACGAGCAGTACTTC.

This sequence joins TRBV11-2 and TRBJ2-7, with 10 bases identical to TRBD2. With V trimmed by 1 base and J by 7 bases, 4 bases remained unmatched. Germline V lookup: CDR1 SGHAT, CDR2 FQNNGV. The CDR3 runs to 14 residues. The CDR3 coding sequence is TGTGCCAGCAGCTTAGCCCTGACTAGCGGGGAGCAGTACTTC. This sequence encodes CASSLALTSGEQYF.

The chain carries TRBV9 and TRBJ2-5, with a tentative D call TRBD2 (5 bases). The germline V and J ends were trimmed by 0 bases and 7 bases, with 10 bases remaining between them. Germline CDR1 reads SGDLS; CDR2 reads YYNGEE. The CDR3 consists of 13 residues. CDR3 DNA: TGTGCCAGCAGCGTAGGTGGCGCGGGGACCCAGTACTTC. Residues: CASSVGGAGTQYF.

CDR3: CASSVGTGINEQFF. CDR3 coding DNA: TGTGCCAGCAGTGTCGGGACAGGGATAAATGAGCAGTTCTTC. The rearrangement links TRBV6-4 to TRBJ2-1, with 9 bases matching TRBD1. V was clipped by 4 bases and J by 7 bases; unmatched bases: 5. The CDR3 is 14 amino acids. CDR1 is MRHNA and CDR2 is SNTAGT in the germline V gene.

The rearrangement uses TRBV7-9 and TRBJ2-5; weak D call: TRBD1 (5 bases). V lost 5 bases to trimming and J lost 2 bases, with 12 bases between them. Germline CDR1 is SEHNR and CDR2 is FQNEAQ (reference sequence). This CDR3 region has 14 residues. This CDR3 reads CASSPRQQQETQYF. The CDR3 DNA is TGTGCCAGCAGCCCCAGACAGCAGCAAGAGACCCAGTACTTC.